These 28 T cell receptor beta chains came from one sample sequenced in a study of cytomegalovirus exposure and HLA in healthy donors. 13 Jbeta primers and 60 Vbeta primers were used for the PCR. Method: immunoSEQ multiplex PCR; TCRdb's copy keeps in-frame clones and lacks some. The data show 120,000 to 150,000 clones, about 80% seen once. Material for sequencing was PBMCs. The receptors derive from a male donor in good health and CMV-seronegative.

The genes are TRBV7-3 and TRBJ1-2, with a possible D match to TRBD1 (5 bases). Trimming removed 4 bases at V and 3 bases at J, with 15 bases between. Germline assignment: CDR1 SGHTA and CDR2 FQGTGA. The CDR3 sequence is 15 residues long. The CDR3 DNA reads TGTGCCAGCAGCTCGACCGGGGGGGGTGACTATGGCTACACCTTC. As protein: CASSSTGGGDYGYTF.

V and J are TRBV7-6 and TRBJ2-7; 10 nucleotides agree with TRBD1. The CDR3 contains 14 residues. J was trimmed by 4 bases and V by 5 bases; bases with no gene match: 5. CDR1 and CDR2 (germline): SGHVS, FNYEAQ. This chain's CDR3 is CASSPGTGVYEQYF. In nucleotides, the CDR3 is TGTGCCAGCAGCCCCGGGACAGGGGTGTACGAGCAGTACTTC.

The chain carries TRBV30 and TRBJ2-7; 9 bases match TRBD1. V shed 3 bases, J shed 1 base, and the junction held 4 bases outside the gene matches. The germline V gene has CDR1 GTSNPN and CDR2 SVGIG (reference sequence). CDR3 length: 14 amino acids. The CDR3: CAWRPGTGSYEQYF. In DNA, the CDR3 is TGTGCCTGGAGGCCCGGGACAGGGTCCTACGAGCAGTACTTC.

This chain uses TRBV9 with TRBJ2-3; 7 positions agree with TRBD2. CDR1 SGDLS and CDR2 YYNGEE come from the germline V gene. The trim removed 3 bases at V and 1 base at J, leaving 5 bases unmatched. This CDR3 contains 15 residues. CDR3 residues: CASSAREPRTDTQYF. The CDR3 coding sequence is TGTGCCAGCAGCGCGCGGGAGCCCCGCACAGATACGCAGTATTTT.

The CDR3 loop reads CASSDPGSGANVLTF. The CDR3, as DNA: TGTGCCAGCAGTGACCCGGGCTCTGGGGCCAACGTCCTGACTTTC. The rearrangement links TRBV6-4 to TRBJ2-6, with D unclear. Germline loops: CDR1 MRHNA, CDR2 SNTAGT. The CDR3 runs to 15 residues. Trimming pared 2 bases from V and 0 bases from J, leaving 5 bases between.

The rearrangement joins TRBV2 to TRBJ2-1; 7 nucleotides match TRBD2. V lost 6 bases, J lost 4 bases, and 12 bases stayed unmatched. The CDR3 runs 16 residues. The V gene's germline CDR1 is SNHLY and CDR2 FYNNEI. The CDR3 loop is CASSPSGTVSYNEQFF. CDR3 coding DNA: TGTGCCAGCAGCCCTAGCGGAACCGTATCGTACAATGAGCAGTTCTTC.

The chain links TRBV19 to TRBJ2-7, with TRBD2 matching over 10 bases. J lost 3 bases, V lost 5 bases, and 7 bases had no gene match. CDR1 is LNHDA, CDR2 SQIVND, per germline (reference sequence). This CDR3 spans 15 amino acids. CDR3 sequence reads: CASSSLAGGVYEQYF. The CDR3 DNA follows: TGTGCCAGTAGTTCCTTAGCGGGGGGCGTCTACGAGCAGTACTTC.

The chain couples TRBV6-5 to TRBJ2-7, with D tentatively TRBD1 (6 bases). The germline V gene encodes CDR1 MNHEY and CDR2 SVGAGI. With 5 bases removed from V and 3 bases from J, the gap between germline ends came to 11 bases. There are 13 residues in the CDR3. CDR3 bases: TGTGCCAGCAGTGCTGACAGGATCTACGAGCAGTACTTC. It translates to CASSADRIYEQYF.

V usage is TRBV5-1 and J usage is TRBJ2-3; 11 bases fit TRBD1. Germline V gene data show CDR1 as SGHRS and CDR2 as YFSETQ. Trimming removed 4 bases from V and 5 bases from J; junction bases left unmatched: 3. The CDR3 sequence is 14 residues long. The CDR3 DNA reads TGCGCCAGCAGCCCCGGGACAGGGGGAGATACGCAGTATTTT. Translation: CASSPGTGGDTQYF.

The rearrangement uses TRBV5-6 and TRBJ1-5; TRBD1 agrees at 9 bases. V shed 2 bases, J shed 5 bases, and the junction held 17 bases outside the gene matches. Germline V gene sequence: CDR1 SGHDT, CDR2 YYEEEE. The CDR3 sequence is 19 residues long. The CDR3 sequence: CASSFFRTGAWGADQPQHF. CDR3 DNA sequence: TGTGCCAGCAGCTTTTTCCGGACAGGGGCCTGGGGGGCGGATCAGCCCCAGCATTTT. Full variable domain (rest looked up from reference TRBV5-6 and TRBJ1-5): DAGVTQSPTHLIKTRGQQVTLRCSPKSGHDTVSWYQQALGQGPQFIFQYYEEEERQRGNFPDRFSGHQFPNYSSELNVNALLLGDSALYLCASSFFRTGAWGADQPQHFGDGTRLSIL.

Details on this clone: The junction shows a germline mismatch at one end, possibly a read error. This chain connects TRBV7-9 to TRBJ2-5; 7 bases fit TRBD2. The length of the CDR3 is 17 residues. CDR1 and CDR2 (germline): SEHNR, FQNEAQ (reference sequence). In DNA, the CDR3 is TGTTCCAGCAGCTTAGACCGGACTAGGGGCATCCAAGAGACCCAGTACTTC. Protein: CSSSLDRTRGIQETQYF.

The J gene is TRBJ2-7, the V gene TRBV27, with 8 bases that match TRBD2. Trimming removed 2 bases from V and 1 base from J; junction bases left unmatched: 4. This CDR3 comprises 15 residues. Germline CDR1 MNHEY, CDR2 SMNVEV (reference sequence). The CDR3 region has the DNA TGTGCCAGCAGTTTAAGCGGGGGCAATTCCTACGAGCAGTACTTC. Protein product: CASSLSGGNSYEQYF.

The J gene is TRBJ1-1, the V gene TRBV15; tentatively, D is TRBD1 (5 bases). Trimming removed 3 bases from V and 1 base from J, with 9 bases in between. The CDR3 consists of 14 residues. Germline CDR1 is LNHNV and CDR2 is YYDKDF (reference sequence). The CDR3 sequence: CATSRDTGNTEAFF. The CDR3 DNA reads TGTGCCACCAGCAGGGATACAGGGAACACTGAAGCTTTCTTT.

This clone showed up just a few times. This chain links TRBV11-3 with TRBJ2-3; 7 bases line up with TRBD1. Germline V gives CDR1 SGHNT, CDR2 YENEEA. J lost 0 bases, V lost 2 bases, and 5 bases had no gene match. The CDR3 has 16 amino acids. The CDR3 loop reads CASSLITGASTDTQYF. The CDR3 DNA reads as TGTGCCAGCAGCTTAATCACAGGGGCTAGCACAGATACGCAGTATTTT.

The chain recombines TRBV11-2 with TRBJ1-5, with D maybe TRBD1 (5 bases). Per germline, CDR1 SGHAT and CDR2 FQNNGV. The CDR3 spans 13 residues. The V and J ends lost 1 base and 11 bases respectively, with 12 bases between them. The chain's CDR3 is CASSLVDQGSQHF. The CDR3 DNA follows: TGTGCCAGCAGCTTAGTAGATCAGGGTTCCCAGCATTTT.

V usage is TRBV15 and J usage is TRBJ1-5; TRBD1 matches at 9 bases. V lost 0 bases to trimming and J lost 4 bases; unmatched junction nucleotides: 10. This CDR3 region has 18 residues. Germline V gives CDR1 LNHNV, CDR2 YYDKDF (reference sequence). The CDR3 coding sequence is TGTGCCACCAGCAGAGATTTAGGGGGGGACAGGGCTAATCAGCCCCAGCATTTT. Translated: CATSRDLGGDRANQPQHF.

This clone appeared a few times. This chain links TRBV6-6 with TRBJ2-7, with 7 bases identical to TRBD1. Germline V gives CDR1 MNHNY, CDR2 SVGAGI (reference sequence). The CDR3 runs 14 residues. J was trimmed by 2 bases and V by 7 bases; bases with no gene match: 8. The CDR3: CASTQPTGTYEQYF. The CDR3 coding sequence is TGTGCCAGCACTCAACCGACAGGGACCTACGAGCAGTACTTC.

This sequence joins TRBV15 and TRBJ2-3; 14 positions match TRBD2. Germline CDR1 and CDR2: LNHNV and YYDKDF (reference sequence). With V trimmed by 5 bases and J by 5 bases, 12 bases remained unmatched. The CDR3 runs to 18 residues. CDR3 sequence: CATSGTHVGTSGRDTQYF. The CDR3 DNA is TGTGCCACCAGCGGGACGCATGTGGGGACTAGCGGGAGAGATACGCAGTATTTT.

This chain links TRBV11-3 with TRBJ2-1; 10 bases are shared with TRBD1. The CDR3 is made up of 17 amino acids. Germline V CDR1 and CDR2: SGHNT, YENEEA. V shed 1 base, J shed 5 bases, and the junction held 8 bases outside the gene matches. The CDR3 nucleotides read TGTGCCAGCAGCTTAGGAGCAGGGACAGGGGAGGACAATGAGCAGTTCTTC. Protein sequence: CASSLGAGTGEDNEQFF. The full variable domain, with the rest looked up from reference TRBV11-3 and TRBJ2-1, is EAGVVQSPRYKIIEKKQPVAFWCNPISGHNTLYWYLQNLGQGPELLIRYENEEAVDDSQLPKDRFSAERLKGVDSTLKIQPAELGDSAVYLCASSLGAGTGEDNEQFFGPGTRLTVL.

The chain recombines TRBV5-5 with TRBJ1-2; 9 positions agree with TRBD1. This CDR3 comprises 14 residues. Looked up from germline, CDR1 is SGHKS and CDR2 is YYEKEE (reference sequence). V gave up 4 bases and J gave up 8 bases; unmatched junction bases: 9. CDR3 in DNA: TGTGCCAGCAGCCCGGACAGGGGTTCTGAGGGCTACACCTTC. This codes for CASSPDRGSEGYTF.

The chain links TRBV15 to TRBJ2-1; D may be TRBD2 (6 bases). Trimming took 1 base from V and 4 from J, leaving 11 bases between them. The CDR3 runs to 15 residues. Germline values: CDR1 LNHNV, CDR2 YYDKDF (reference sequence). DNA for the CDR3: TGTGCCACCAGCAGAGGGGCGGGGATATACAATGAGCAGTTCTTC. Translated, it gives CATSRGAGIYNEQFF.

The J gene is TRBJ2-7, the V gene TRBV10-3; the D gene is possibly TRBD1 (5 bases). CDR3 size: 14 residues. Germline CDR1 reads ENHRY; CDR2 reads SYGVKD. V was shortened by 1 base and J by 0 bases, with 7 bases between the two germline ends. The CDR3 coding sequence is TGTGCCATCAGTGAGTTAAGGGGCTCCTACGAGCAGTACTTC. Translation: CAISELRGSYEQYF.

This chain joins TRBV11-2 and TRBJ1-2; perhaps TRBD1 as D (5 bases). Deletions cut 1 base from V and 1 base from J, with 16 bases between. This CDR3 has 17 amino acids. CDR1 is SGHAT and CDR2 is FQNNGV in the germline V gene. The CDR3 loop reads CASSLGIRQGRNYGYTF. The CDR3, as DNA: TGTGCCAGCAGCTTAGGTATCAGGCAGGGCCGTAACTATGGCTACACCTTC. The variable domain in full, with the rest retrieved from reference TRBV11-2 and TRBJ1-2, is EAGVAQSPRYKIIEKRQSVAFWCNPISGHATLYWYQQILGQGPKLLIQFQNNGVVDDSQLPKDRFSAERLKGVDSTLKIQPAKLEDSAVYLCASSLGIRQGRNYGYTFGSGTRLTVV.

In its sample, this clone was seen a few times. This sequence joins TRBV7-8 and TRBJ2-1; 7 bases are shared with TRBD1. Trimming at V came to 4 bases and at J to 6 bases, leaving 3 bases not matched to a gene. The CDR3 is made up of 13 amino acids. Germline CDR1 is SGHVS and CDR2 is FQNEAQ. The CDR3 loop reads CASSSRQGNEQFF. The CDR3 DNA reads TGTGCCAGCAGCTCTCGACAGGGCAATGAGCAGTTCTTC.

This chain connects TRBV5-1 to TRBJ2-2, with TRBD1 matching 8 bases. The CDR3 is 17 residues long. The V gene end was trimmed by 0 bases and the J gene end by 6 bases; junction bases not matched to a gene: 10. Germline lookup yields CDR1 SGHRS and CDR2 YFSETQ. In nucleotides, the CDR3 is TGCGCCAGCAGCTTGGCCCCTTTAGACAGGGGTTCCGGGGAGCTGTTTTTT. It codes for CASSLAPLDRGSGELFF.

This sequence joins TRBV27 and TRBJ2-1; D remains unclear. The germline V and J ends were trimmed by 2 bases and 4 bases, with 12 bases remaining between them. CDR1 MNHEY and CDR2 SMNVEV come from the germline V gene (reference sequence). CDR3 length: 15 amino acids. As DNA, the CDR3 is TGTGCCAGCAGTTTAAATGCAGGTTTGTACAATGAGCAGTTCTTC. Encoded protein: CASSLNAGLYNEQFF.

The rearrangement joins TRBV7-2 to TRBJ1-1, with D possibly matching TRBD1 (5 bases). The CDR3 loop spans 14 amino acids. Germline loops: CDR1 SGHTA, CDR2 FQGNSA. V was trimmed by 5 bases and J by 5 bases, leaving 15 bases between them. The CDR3 DNA is TGTGCCAGCAGCCCGCGGCGGGGGGGGACTGAAGCTTTCTTT. It specifies CASSPRRGGTEAFF.

The rearrangement joins TRBV18 to TRBJ2-7; TRBD1 matches at 8 bases. The CDR3 totals 16 residues. Per germline, CDR1 KGHSH and CDR2 LQKENI. The V and J ends lost 2 bases and 2 bases, in that order; junction bases with no gene match: 8. The CDR3 DNA follows: TGTGCCAGCTCACCAGACAGGGGCCGCCTTACCTACGAGCAGTACTTC. It specifies CASSPDRGRLTYEQYF.